Below are 17 T cell receptor beta chains sequenced from a single sample in a study of regulatory T cells in long-lasting Graves disease. Investigators prepared the TCR beta libraries by applying iRepertoire HTBI primers and Arm-PCR of CDR3 regions. TCRdb analysed the multiplex PCR reads with MiXCR anew, one entry per CDR3 protein. Here the sample spans 400,000 to 500,000 distinct CDR3 sequences, 15% being singletons. Time point in this sample: newly diagnosed GD, antithyroid drugs for less than 3 months. PBMC-extracted RNA yielded the TCR library. The sample was also reused in another study, on T cells in Graves' hyperthyroidism and ophthalmopathy.

The source material was peripheral blood mononuclear cells (PBMCs), sampled at new diagnosis, from a patient treated with antithyroid drugs. These receptors originate from a woman aged 25 to 45 with Graves disease.

This clonotype was observed many times. This chain joins TRBV20-1 and TRBJ2-7, with unresolved D. V lost 0 bases and J lost 2, with 8 bases in between. Per the germline V gene, CDR1 is DFQATT and CDR2 is SNEGSKA (reference sequence). This CDR3 contains 13 residues. The CDR3 is CSARDRTAYEQYF. In DNA, the CDR3 is TGCAGTGCTAGAGATAGGACCGCCTACGAGCAGTACTTC.

Ten or more counts support this clonotype. This chain links TRBV7-8 with TRBJ2-2; a weak D match, TRBD2 (5 bases). CDR1 and CDR2 (germline): SGHVS, FQNEAQ. The CDR3 totals 18 residues. V was cut by 5 bases and J by 5 bases, with 24 bases left in between. CDR3 sequence reads: CASSPYVRGEAGTGELFF. The DNA for the CDR3 is TGTGCCAGCAGCCCTTATGTACGGGGTGAGGCCGGGACCGGGGAGCTGTTTTTT.

The chain combines TRBV7-9 with TRBJ2-3, with a weak D call TRBD2 (6 bases). The V gene's germline CDR1 is SEHNR and CDR2 FQNEAQ (reference sequence). V was pared by 1 base and J by 7 bases, with 9 bases between. The CDR3 contains 13 residues. The CDR3 DNA reads as TGTGCCAGCAGCTTAGGTAGCGGAAATACGCAGTATTTT. Its protein product is CASSLGSGNTQYF.

This clonotype showed up many times. CDR3 loop: CASSMGLAGYEQYF. The CDR3 DNA sequence: TGTGCCAGTAGTATGGGACTAGCGGGATACGAGCAGTACTTC. V gene TRBV19 combines with J gene TRBJ2-7, with 13 bases aligning to TRBD2. Losses at the gene ends were 3 bases for V and 4 bases for J; bases not matched to a gene: 0. Germline V CDR1 and CDR2: LNHDA, SQIVND (reference sequence). This CDR3 is 14 amino acids long.

The chain is built from TRBV9 and TRBJ1-2, with TRBD1 matching 10 bases. Germline CDR1 reads SGDLS; CDR2 reads YYNGEE. This CDR3 spans 15 amino acids. V was clipped by 4 bases and J by 7 bases; unmatched bases: 10. Here the CDR3 DNA reads TGTGCCAGCAGCATAGTCGGGACAGGGGTTTCTGGCTACACCTTC. It yields the protein CASSIVGTGVSGYTF.

This clonotype was picked up many times. V usage is TRBV5-1 and J usage is TRBJ2-7; 7 bases fit TRBD1. The CDR3 totals 14 residues. The junction had 6 bases not matched to a gene; V was cut back by 4 bases and J by 2 bases. Germline-derived CDR1 and CDR2 are SGHRS and YFSETQ. CDR3 region: CASSPDRTTYEQYF. The DNA for the CDR3 is TGCGCCAGCAGCCCGGACAGGACCACCTACGAGCAGTACTTC.

This clonotype was found many times. The rearrangement links TRBV18 to TRBJ2-7, with 9 bases lining up with TRBD1. Germline CDR1 reads KGHSH; CDR2 reads LQKENI. CDR3 length: 18 amino acids. Trimming at V came to 1 base and at J to 0 bases, leaving 10 bases not matched to a gene. For the CDR3, the DNA is TGTGCCAGCTCACCACTGGGACAGGGATCGACGATCTCCTACGAGCAGTACTTC. Its protein is CASSPLGQGSTISYEQYF.

This clonotype was picked up many times. This chain links TRBV4-1 with TRBJ2-1, with 9 bases fitting TRBD2. Germline loops: CDR1 MGHRA, CDR2 YSYEKL. V dropped 3 bases and J dropped 7; count of bases not matched to a gene: 10. The CDR3 extends over 16 amino acids. CDR3 DNA: TGCGCCAGCAGCCAGGCGACTAGCGGAAGTACGAATGAGCAGTTCTTC. Its translation is CASSQATSGSTNEQFF.

The chain combines TRBV11-2 with TRBJ2-7; 8 bases align to TRBD1. The V segment lost 5 bases and the J segment 4 bases; nucleotides outside the gene matches: 10. Germline V CDR1 and CDR2: SGHAT, FQNNGV. The CDR3 is 15 residues long. The CDR3 nucleotides read TGTGCCAGCAGCCTCCTTCCAGGGGGCGCTTACGAGCAGTACTTC. It yields the protein CASSLLPGGAYEQYF. Looking up the rest from reference TRBV11-2 and TRBJ2-7 gives the full variable domain: EAGVAQSPRYKIIEKRQSVAFWCNPISGHATLYWYQQILGQGPKLLIQFQNNGVVDDSQLPKDRFSAERLKGVDSTLKIQPAKLEDSAVYLCASSLLPGGAYEQYFGPGTRLTVT.

This clonotype was counted many times. The J gene is TRBJ2-5, the V gene TRBV6-1, with a possible D match to TRBD1 (7 bases). V lost 2 bases to trimming and J lost 6 bases, with 10 bases between them. This CDR3 region has 13 residues. Looked up from germline, CDR1 is MNHNS and CDR2 is SASEGT. The chain's CDR3 is CASSEQGGKTQYF. The DNA of the CDR3 is TGTGCCAGCAGTGAACAGGGGGGAAAGACCCAGTACTTC.

The table lists this clonotype with many counts. The V and J genes are TRBV2 and TRBJ2-1, with 11 nucleotides matching TRBD2. V lost 6 bases and J lost 2; bases outside the gene matches: 9. The CDR3 sequence is 17 residues long. The germline CDR1 and CDR2 sequences are SNHLY and FYNNEI. Here the CDR3 reads CASSPIWGLAAYNEQFF. Written as DNA, the CDR3 is TGTGCCAGCAGCCCCATATGGGGACTAGCGGCCTACAATGAGCAGTTCTTC.

This clonotype was counted ten times or more. The chain links TRBV18 to TRBJ2-5; 7 bases fit TRBD2. CDR3 size: 15 residues. J gave up 5 bases and V 3 bases, and 9 bases lay outside the gene matches. The germline V gene has CDR1 KGHSH and CDR2 LQKENI. The chain's CDR3 is CASSPGIAGQETQYF. CDR3 in DNA: TGTGCCAGCTCACCGGGGATAGCGGGTCAGGAGACCCAGTACTTC.

This clonotype was found many times. This chain links TRBV30 with TRBJ1-1; D is undetermined. In germline, CDR1 is GTSNPN, CDR2 SVGIG (reference sequence). V lost 4 bases and J lost 3, with 12 bases in between. This CDR3 comprises 13 residues. The CDR3 here is CAWTFLSDTEAFF. The CDR3 DNA is TGTGCCTGGACTTTCTTGTCGGACACTGAAGCTTTCTTT.

This sequence joins TRBV15 and TRBJ2-4; D is possibly TRBD2 (6 bases). The CDR3 is 14 residues long. Germline CDR1 reads LNHNV; CDR2 reads YYDKDF (reference sequence). The ends were cut back, 7 bases at V and 2 bases at J, with 12 bases in the middle. The CDR3 bases are TGTGCCACCAAGGACGGGGGAACCAAAAACATTCAGTACTTC. Translated, it gives CATKDGGTKNIQYF.

This clonotype was seen many times. The rearrangement links TRBV7-2 to TRBJ2-7; 8 bases are a match to TRBD2. V lost 3 bases, J lost 6 bases, and 10 bases stayed unmatched. The germline CDR1 and CDR2 sequences are SGHTA and FQGNSA. This CDR3 is 15 amino acids long. The CDR3 DNA sequence: TGTGCCAGCAGCTTTCCGGGACTAGAGGGTCTCGAGCAGTACTTC. It codes for CASSFPGLEGLEQYF.

This clonotype was observed many times. The rearrangement joins TRBV2 to TRBJ2-7; D gene ambiguous. V lost 7 bases, J lost 3 bases, and 10 bases lay in between. In germline, CDR1 is SNHLY, CDR2 FYNNEI. The CDR3 contains 12 residues. The CDR3 here is CASTSRYYEQYF. The DNA of the CDR3 is TGTGCCAGCACCAGCAGATACTACGAGCAGTACTTC.

The V gene is TRBV5-1, the J gene TRBJ1-5; D is unclear. V was trimmed by 0 bases and J by 4 bases, leaving 11 bases between them. CDR3 length equals 15 residues. Germline V gene data show CDR1 as SGHRS and CDR2 as YFSETQ. CDR3 region: CASSLEAGDNQPQHF. The CDR3 nucleotides read TGCGCCAGCAGCTTGGAGGCGGGAGATAATCAGCCCCAGCATTTT. Supplemented by reference TRBV5-1 and TRBJ1-5, the full variable domain reads KAGVTQTPRYLIKTRGQQVTLSCSPISGHRSVSWYQQTPGQGLQFLFEYFSETQRNKGNFPGRFSGRQFSNSRSEMNVSTLELGDSALYLCASSLEAGDNQPQHFGDGTRLSIL.